This T cell receptor beta chain was recorded in a study of regulatory T cells in long-lasting Graves disease. CDR3 length: 14 amino acids. V dropped 3 bases and J dropped 6 bases, with 12 bases sitting between them. Time point noted: newly diagnosed GD, antithyroid drugs for less than 3 months. From RNA extracted from PBMCs, the TCR library was made. Patients came from an endocrinology department in Xi'an, China. Building of the TCR beta libraries involved iRepertoire HTBI primers and Arm-PCR of CDR3 regions. A single record per CDR3 protein comes from TCRdb applying MiXCR to the multiplex PCR reads. The sample contains about 520,000 distinct CDR3 sequences, about 12% of which appear only once. This sample also appeared in a second study, on T cells in Graves' hyperthyroidism and ophthalmopathy. Per that paper: First-round RT-PCR targeting the TCR CDR3 was performed with the HTBI primer set. Most thyroid clonotypes with frequency above 0.001 were detected in blood.

The TCR comes from a woman between 25 and 40 years old with Graves disease. Sample: peripheral blood mononuclear cells (PBMCs), taken at new diagnosis, from a patient treated with antithyroid drugs. This rearrangement joins TRBV12-3 or TRBV12-4 to TRBJ1-5, with D tentatively TRBD1 (6 bases). CDR3 residues: CASSLWGRLQPQHF. Here the CDR3 DNA reads TGTGCCAGCAGTTTGTGGGGGCGGCTTCAGCCCCAGCATTTT.